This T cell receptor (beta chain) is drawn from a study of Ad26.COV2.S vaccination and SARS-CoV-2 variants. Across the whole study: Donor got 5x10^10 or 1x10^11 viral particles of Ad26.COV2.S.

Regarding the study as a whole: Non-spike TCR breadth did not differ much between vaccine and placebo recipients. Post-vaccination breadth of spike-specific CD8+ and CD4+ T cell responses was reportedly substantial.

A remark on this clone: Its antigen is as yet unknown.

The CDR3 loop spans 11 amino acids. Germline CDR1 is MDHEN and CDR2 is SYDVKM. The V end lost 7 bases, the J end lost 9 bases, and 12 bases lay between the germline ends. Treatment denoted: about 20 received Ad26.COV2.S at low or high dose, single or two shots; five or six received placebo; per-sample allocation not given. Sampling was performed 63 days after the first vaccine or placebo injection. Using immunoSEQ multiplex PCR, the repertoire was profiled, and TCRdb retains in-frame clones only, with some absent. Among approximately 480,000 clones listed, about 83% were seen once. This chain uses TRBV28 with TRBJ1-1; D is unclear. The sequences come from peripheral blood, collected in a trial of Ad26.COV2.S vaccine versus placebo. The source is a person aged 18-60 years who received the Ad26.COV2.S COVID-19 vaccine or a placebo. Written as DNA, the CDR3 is TGTGCCAGCAAAGAAGAGGGAAAAGCTTTCTTT. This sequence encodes CASKEEGKAFF.